Shown below are 12 T cell receptor beta chains from a single sample sequenced in a study of cytomegalovirus exposure and HLA in healthy donors. Use of 60 Vbeta and 13 Jbeta primers characterized the PCR. Profiling relied on immunoSEQ multiplex PCR, and the TCRdb table lists in-frame clones only, not all of them. Among around 130,000 clones listed, roughly 74% were seen once. The sample consisted of PBMCs. These TCRs come from a man aged 40-49 years in good health and CMV-seropositive.

The chain is built from TRBV18 and TRBJ2-2; D possibly corresponds to TRBD2 (5 bases). This CDR3 contains 14 residues. Germline V gene sequence: CDR1 KGHSH, CDR2 LQKENI. The V end lost 5 bases, the J end lost 8 bases, and 15 bases lay between the germline ends. CDR3 in amino acids: CASSSQDRRGELFF. DNA of the CDR3: TGTGCCAGCTCATCCCAGGATCGGAGGGGGGAGCTGTTTTTT.

V gene TRBV7-8 combines with J gene TRBJ2-7, with 7 bases that match TRBD1. Per germline, CDR1 SGHVS and CDR2 FQNEAQ. CDR3 length: 14 amino acids. V lost 5 bases and J lost 3; bases outside the gene matches: 7. CDR3 nucleotide sequence: TGTGCCAGCAGCATAGACAGGGTCGTCTACGAGCAGTACTTC. Its protein is CASSIDRVVYEQYF.

This chain links TRBV7-2 with TRBJ2-7; 8 bases are shared with TRBD1. V dropped 5 bases and J dropped 2; count of bases not matched to a gene: 11. Per germline, CDR1 SGHTA and CDR2 FQGNSA. The CDR3 contains 16 residues. In DNA, the CDR3 is TGTGCCAGCAGCCACGCCCACCACAGGGGGGCCTACGAGCAGTACTTC. Its translation: CASSHAHHRGAYEQYF.

The V call is TRBV28, the J call TRBJ2-7; 9 nucleotides align to TRBD1. V lost 6 bases, J lost 1 base, and 7 bases stayed unmatched. Germline V CDR1 and CDR2: MDHEN, SYDVKM. The CDR3 is made up of 15 amino acids. The DNA of the CDR3 is TGTGCCAGCAGAAACATGGGGACAGGGTCCTACGAGCAGTACTTC. Protein product: CASRNMGTGSYEQYF.

This chain connects TRBV7-6 to TRBJ2-3; TRBD2 is a possible D gene (6 bases). CDR1 and CDR2 from the germline V gene are SGHVS and FNYEAQ. The CDR3 contains 18 residues. Trimming removed 2 bases from V and 2 bases from J, with 20 bases in between. Here the CDR3 DNA reads TGTGCCAGCAGCTTAATGGCATGGGCGGGATCAACCACAGATACGCAGTATTTT. The encoded protein is CASSLMAWAGSTTDTQYF.

V and J are TRBV30 and TRBJ2-3; TRBD2 agrees at 8 bases. Unmatched junction bases numbered 10, after V lost 7 bases and J lost 4 bases. Germline V gene data show CDR1 as GTSNPN and CDR2 as SVGIG (reference sequence). This CDR3 has 14 residues. The CDR3 coding sequence is TGTGCCTCAATGGTCGGGGGGGCCGCAGATACGCAGTATTTT. This codes for CASMVGGAADTQYF. Supplemented by reference TRBV30 and TRBJ2-3, the full variable domain reads SQTIHQWPATLVQPVGSPLSLECTVEGTSNPNLYWYRQAAGRGLQLLFYSVGIGQISSEVPQNLSASRPQDRQFILSSKKLLLSDSGFYLCASMVGGAADTQYFGPGTRLTVL.

The chain has TRBV5-1 and TRBJ2-7; 9 bases are a match to TRBD2. This CDR3 comprises 16 residues. J was trimmed by 0 bases and V by 0 bases; bases with no gene match: 4. Per germline, CDR1 SGHRS and CDR2 YFSETQ. The CDR3 reads CASSLAQREASYEQYF. CDR3 nucleotides: TGCGCCAGCAGCTTGGCCCAGCGGGAGGCCTCCTACGAGCAGTACTTC.

This chain links TRBV6-1 with TRBJ1-2; D is unclear. Trimming took off 7 bases at V and 0 bases at J, with 12 bases between the two ends. Germline V gene data show CDR1 as MNHNS and CDR2 as SASEGT. The CDR3 spans 14 residues. CDR3 coding DNA: TGTGCCAGCACCCCCACCCAGGCTAACTATGGCTACACCTTC. This encodes CASTPTQANYGYTF.

The CDR3 DNA is TGTGCCAGCAGCTCTCCGGGTCTGGAGAGCACTGAAGCTTTCTTT. It encodes CASSSPGLESTEAFF. The rearrangement joins TRBV5-4 to TRBJ1-1; no firm D call. CDR1 and CDR2 from the germline V gene are SGHNT and YYREEE (reference sequence). Trimming removed 3 bases from V and 4 bases from J, with 16 bases in between. CDR3 length: 15 residues.

The rearrangement links TRBV27 to TRBJ2-7; 10 bases map to TRBD1. V gave up 5 bases and J gave up 3 bases; unmatched junction bases: 4. The CDR3 runs to 14 residues. Germline V gives CDR1 MNHEY, CDR2 SMNVEV (reference sequence). CDR3 sequence: CASSADRGLYEQYF. The CDR3 coding sequence is TGTGCCAGCAGTGCTGACAGGGGGCTCTACGAGCAGTACTTC.

V is TRBV9 and J is TRBJ2-7; possibly TRBD1 for D (5 bases). The germline V gene has CDR1 SGDLS and CDR2 YYNGEE. V was clipped by 3 bases and J by 5 bases, with 18 bases between them. This CDR3 has 15 amino acids. CDR3 nucleotides: TGTGCCAGCAGCGGGCGACAGACGTTGATCGACGAGCAGTACTTC. This gives the protein CASSGRQTLIDEQYF. The full variable domain, in which reference TRBV9 and TRBJ2-7 provide the parts outside the CDR3, is DSGVTQTPKHLITATGQRVTLRCSPRSGDLSVYWYQQSLDQGLQFLIQYYNGEERAKGNILERFSAQQFPDLHSELNLSSLELGDSALYFCASSGRQTLIDEQYFGPGTRLTVT.

The J gene is TRBJ1-2, the V gene TRBV30; no clear D gene. The germline V gene has CDR1 GTSNPN and CDR2 SVGIG (reference sequence). Deletions cut 5 bases from V and 6 bases from J, with 13 bases between. CDR3 size: 12 residues. CDR3 bases: TGTGCCTGGCGGGAGGAGGTAGATGGCTACACCTTC. This encodes CAWREEVDGYTF.